The rows below give T cell receptor beta chains drawn from one sample of a study of T cells in localized non-small cell lung cancer. Sequencing was performed with immunoSEQ multiplex PCR; in TCRdb, only in-frame clones are kept and a portion is missing. The sample records about 82,000 clones, roughly 75% being singletons. The sequences come from PBMCs, collected before any cancer treatment. The receptors stem from a man aged 35-69 years with stage II squamous cell lung carcinoma. Each CDR3 is given with its conserved first and last residue. The D gene is left open where the match is weak. Some rows mark clone size as missing; the rest say once, few, many or name a class of expanded clone.

TRBJ2-7,NA,TRBV25-1,NA,TGTGCCAGCAGTGAATATAAGGCCGGGGCCTACGAGCAGTACTTC,CASSEYKAGAYEQYF
TRBJ2-5,TRBD2,TRBV4-2,NA,TGTGCCAGCAGCCAAGATCTCGGAGGCGGGAGGGGAGAGACCCAGTACTTC,CASSQDLGGGRGETQYF
TRBJ2-1,TRBD2,TRBV6-1,NA,TGTGCCAGCAGTAGGACTAGCGGGAACTACAATGAGCAGTTCTTC,CASSRTSGNYNEQFF
TRBJ2-5,NA,TRBV14,NA,TGTGCCAGCAGCCAAAGGATGAATACTAGGGCAGGGGCCCAGTACTTC,CASSQRMNTRAGAQYF
TRBJ2-1,TRBD2,TRBV7-3,NA,TGTGCCAGCAGCTTACTAGCGGGAGATTTTCATGAGCAGTTCTTC,CASSLLAGDFHEQFF
TRBJ1-2,NA,TRBV5-4,NA,TGTGCCAGCAGCTCGACACTGGTTGGCTATGGCTACACCTTC,CASSSTLVGYGYTF
TRBJ2-2,TRBD2,TRBV11-3,few,TGTGCCAGCAGCCCACCGGGGGGGGGATTCGCGAACACCGGGGAGCTGTTTTTT,CASSPPGGGFANTGELFF
TRBJ1-5,NA,TRBV6-5,NA,TGTGCCAGCAGCTACGACACGTATCAGCCCCAGCATTTT,CASSYDTYQPQHF
TRBJ1-1,NA,TRBV11-2,few,TGTGCCAGCAGCTCCCAACGGGGGAACACTGAAGCTTTCTTT,CASSSQRGNTEAFF
TRBJ2-7,TRBD1,TRBV2,NA,TGTGCCAGCAGAGCGGACAGGGGTGAGCAGTACTTC,CASRADRGEQYF
TRBJ2-1,TRBD2,TRBV30,NA,TGTGCCTGGAGTGGGATAGGACTAGCGGGAGGGCCTGGGTACAATGAGCAGTTCTTC,CAWSGIGLAGGPGYNEQFF
TRBJ2-7,TRBD2,TRBV2,few,TGTGCCAGCAGAACACTAGCGGGAAGCTCCTACGAGCAGTACTTC,CASRTLAGSSYEQYF
TRBJ2-7,TRBD2,TRBV18,NA,TGTGCCAGCTCACCAGCTAGCGGGCTTTACGAGCAGTACTTC,CASSPASGLYEQYF
TRBJ1-2,NA,TRBV18,NA,TGTGCCAGCTCCCACCAATCTGGCTACACCTTC,CASSHQSGYTF
TRBJ1-3,NA,TRBV11-2,NA,TGTGCCAGCAGCCCAGTTGGGGGCTCTGGAAACACCATATATTTT,CASSPVGGSGNTIYF
TRBJ2-3,TRBD2,TRBV7-9,NA,TGTGCCAGCAGCCTAGGGCCTAGCGGGAGGGATACGCAGTATTTT,CASSLGPSGRDTQYF
TRBJ2-2,NA,TRBV7-7,NA,TGTGCTAGCAGCGCCGGACAGTTTACGAACACCGGGGAGCTGTTTTTT,CASSAGQFTNTGELFF
TRBJ2-7,NA,TRBV7-9,NA,TGTGCCAGCAGCTTAACCTCCTACGAGCAGTACTTC,CASSLTSYEQYF
TRBJ2-7,NA,TRBV6-6,NA,TGTGCCAGCAGTTACAGAGACAGGCATGGCGAGCAGTACTTC,CASSYRDRHGEQYF
TRBJ2-1,TRBD1,TRBV5-1,NA,TGCGCCAGCAGCCCTACAGGGGGGTCCTACAATGAGCAGTTCTTC,CASSPTGGSYNEQFF
TRBJ2-3,NA,TRBV6-1,NA,TGTGCCAGCAGTGGAGGACGGAGTGGCACAGATACGCAGTATTTT,CASSGGRSGTDTQYF
TRBJ2-1,TRBD2,TRBV28,NA,TGTGCCAGCACGCGGGAGAGCTCCTACAATGAGCAGTTCTTC,CASTRESSYNEQFF
TRBJ2-4,NA,TRBV4-2,NA,TGTGCCAGCAGCCAAGAGGCTGGGGGCGCAAACATTCAGTACTTC,CASSQEAGGANIQYF
TRBJ2-1,TRBD2,TRBV28,NA,TGTGCCAGCACCCCAATGGGGACTAGCGGGAAAAATGAGCAGTTCTTC,CASTPMGTSGKNEQFF
TRBJ1-4,NA,TRBV7-9,NA,TGTGCCAGCACCATCCCGGGGGGGGCAGTAGAAGAAAAACTGTTTTTT,CASTIPGGAVEEKLFF
TRBJ2-1,NA,TRBV19,NA,TGTGCCAGTAGTATAGATGGCGGGGTCTACAATGAGCAGTTCTTC,CASSIDGGVYNEQFF
TRBJ1-2,NA,TRBV4-2,NA,TGTGCCAGCAGCCCCGAGAGTTCTAACTATGGCTACACCTTC,CASSPESSNYGYTF
TRBJ1-2,NA,TRBV25-1,NA,TGTGCCAGCACCGATTGGGGGCCGGGTGGCTACACCTTC,CASTDWGPGGYTF
TRBJ1-4,NA,TRBV4-1,NA,TGCGCCAGCAGCCAGGATTCAGGGGTGGGGGAAAAACTGTTTTTT,CASSQDSGVGEKLFF
TRBJ1-6,NA,TRBV7-4,NA,TGTGCCAGCAGCTTGGGACGGACGGTAGGTTATAATTCACCCCTCCACTTT,CASSLGRTVGYNSPLHF